The entry that follows covers one T cell receptor beta chain sequence. This clone's antigen is unknown. No clone much larger than this one lies a single base away; base qualities are absent. The sample's time point label is to be understood as: baseline before first vaccination. Vaccinee samples were obtained from the UK trials COV001 and COV002, which included a single-blind randomized controlled phase 2/3 trial of AZD1222 (ChAdOx1 nCoV-19) in healthy adults. For TCRbeta chain sequencing, PBMC samples were collected from trial participants at day 0 and at day 28 after the second dose. The data derive from a study of T cell responses to AZD1222 COVID-19 vaccine listed by TCRdb under 2021. Regarding the research as a whole: AZD1222 recipients with second doses at about 4 weeks or about 12 weeks were pooled, because spike-specific TCR depth and breadth did not differ between schedules. TCR sequencing covered over 230 trial participants: 200 to 210 given two doses of AZD1222 and 26 given two doses of MenACWY control vaccine. Enrollment into the trials was organized by age into subgroups of 18-55, 56-69 and 70-plus years, and those subgroups contained approximately 160, 26 and 62 TCR-sequenced participants, respectively. The study at large found these results: The 56-69-year group was small, and its depth increase did not reach significance, likely because of low power. Vaccine-associated CD4 TCRs spanned the whole spike protein, with dominant responses in regions 160-218 and 743-854. Because no day 14 peak-response samples were available, the repertoires could be characterized only after the peak T cell response. Conclusions about previously exposed vaccinees were limited because only 6 or 7 AZD1222 recipients were SARS-CoV-2 seropositive at baseline. After two AZD1222 doses, spike-specific TCR breadth and depth were significantly higher than at day 0 and than in MenACWY recipients. Epitopes outside the regions mutated in the B.1.351 and B.1.1.7 variants were reportedly recognized by nearly half of the unique spike-specific TCRs. Most participants were white British and females outnumbered males, and the authors suggested that clonal diversity may have been underestimated.

V was cut back by 0 bases and J by 6 bases, leaving a gap of 15 bases between them. The CDR3 runs 15 residues from the cysteine to the phenylalanine. CDR3 DNA only is kept here, 45 bases in frame from base 1. Sequences GTSNPN (CDR1) and SVGIG (CDR2) are obtained from the germline V gene (reference sequence). The CDR3 regions of human TCRbeta chains were analyzed by immunosequencing. Concerning the study's data processing: TCRs in the repertoires were compared against a reference library of SARS-CoV-2-specific TCRs that had been generated with the MIRA antigen-specificity platform. Breadth meant the fraction of unique TCRs that were SARS-CoV-2-associated, whereas depth meant the fraction of total T cells that were SARS-CoV-2-associated. Using the MIRA data, every spike-specific TCR was mapped to the spike region that the TCR reacted to and assigned to either a CD4 or a CD8 class. Log10-transformed breadth and depth values were compared by one-way ANOVA with Sidak's multiple comparisons tests. TCRdb limited this immuneACCESS table to in-frame rearrangements with V and J called. A share of clones is missing; checked studies link under half to unresolved V genes, and the rest is unexplained. Clone size and V and J calls were adopted from that table, with D and trimming inferred from the DNA. The sample data list around 130,000 clones, and approximately 83% of these were observed just once. The ten largest clones add up to over 8% of the sample.

Sample: peripheral blood, taken on day 0 of AZD1222 vaccination. The clonotype originates from an adult in good health. Here the chain combines TRBV30 and TRBJ1-5, with a weak D call of TRBD1 (5 bases match). The CDR3: CAWSVVSGLGQPQHF. The bases read TGTGCCTGGAGTGTCGTGTCAGGGCTCGGTCAGCCCCAGCATTTT.